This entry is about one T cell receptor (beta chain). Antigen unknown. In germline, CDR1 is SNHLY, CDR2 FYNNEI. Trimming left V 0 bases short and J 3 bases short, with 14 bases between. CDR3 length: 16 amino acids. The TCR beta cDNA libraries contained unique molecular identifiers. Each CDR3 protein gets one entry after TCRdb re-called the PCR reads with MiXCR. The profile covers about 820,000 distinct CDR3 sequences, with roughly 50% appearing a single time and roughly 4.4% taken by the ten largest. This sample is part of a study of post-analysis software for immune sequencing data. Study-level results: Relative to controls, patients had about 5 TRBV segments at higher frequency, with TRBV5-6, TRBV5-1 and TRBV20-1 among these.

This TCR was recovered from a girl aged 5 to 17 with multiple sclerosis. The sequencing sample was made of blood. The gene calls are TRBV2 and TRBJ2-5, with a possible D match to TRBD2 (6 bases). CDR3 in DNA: TGTGCCAGCAGTGAAGCGCGGAGTAGCGGTAAAGAGACCCAGTACTTC. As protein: CASSEARSSGKETQYF.